Each of the 23 T cell receptor beta chains below was sequenced from the same sample in a study of molecular identifiers for immune sequencing clone quantification. TCRdb reprocessed the PCR reads via MiXCR and lists one record per CDR3 protein. This repertoire shows about 630,000 distinct CDR3 sequences, 25% found once; its top ten account for 0.78%. Source material: naive CD8+ T cells from blood, with Jurkat cell RNA spiked in. Sample subset: FACS-sorted CD8+CD4-CCR7+CD45RA+ naive T cells. All receptors come from a human donor in good health. Some libraries in this study had Jurkat cell RNA spiked in.

The table lists this clonotype with a few counts. The genes are TRBV6-2 or TRBV6-3 and TRBJ1-1; D not certain. The V and J ends lost 6 bases and 3 bases respectively, with 23 bases between them. The length of the CDR3 is 17 residues. Germline V gives CDR1 MNHEY, CDR2 SVGEGT. CDR3 DNA: TGTGCCAGCAGCCAGCCCTGGTCAGCCCTGGCTCACACTGAAGCTTTCTTT. It is translated as CASSQPWSALAHTEAFF.

As for this clonotype: This could be a read error, since a much larger clone is one nucleotide away. As the CDR3 is not closed by the conserved phenylalanine or tryptophan, this likely results from a read error. The rearrangement links TRBV29-1 to TRBJ2-7, with D unclear. Germline V lookup: CDR1 SQVTM, CDR2 ANQGSEA. CDR3 length: 11 residues. V lost 0 bases and J lost 4, with 4 bases in between. CDR3 sequence reads: CSVEDEYEQYS. The CDR3 DNA reads TGCAGCGTTGAAGATGAATACGAGCAGTACTCC.

This clonotype has only a few counts. This chain uses TRBV6-2 or TRBV6-3 with TRBJ1-2; D unresolved. CDR3 length equals 19 residues. Looked up from germline, CDR1 is MNHEY and CDR2 is SVGEGT. V was trimmed by 5 bases and J by 4 bases, leaving 29 bases between them. The CDR3 region is CASSRPSTVARSVIYGYTF. As DNA, the CDR3 is TGTGCCAGCAGTCGCCCCTCGACGGTGGCGAGGAGCGTAATCTATGGCTACACCTTC.

This clonotype was picked up one time. This chain joins TRBV7-8 and TRBJ2-7; TRBD1 might be the D (5 bases). Germline V lookup: CDR1 SGHVS, CDR2 FQNEAQ. The CDR3 is 15 amino acids. V was clipped by 4 bases and J by 1 base, with 14 bases between them. CDR3 protein: CASSWGRQTSYEQYF. The CDR3 DNA reads TGTGCCAGCAGCTGGGGTCGACAGACGTCCTACGAGCAGTACTTC.

This clonotype was seen a handful of times. The gene calls are TRBV28 and TRBJ1-2; D is perhaps TRBD1 (5 bases). Between the trimmed V and J ends, which lost 10 bases and 2 bases, there was a span of 17 bases. Per the germline V gene, CDR1 is MDHEN and CDR2 is SYDVKM. The CDR3 spans 14 residues. The CDR3 is CATPLGGENYGYTF. Here the CDR3 DNA reads TGTGCCACCCCCCTTGGGGGAGAGAACTATGGCTACACCTTC.

This clonotype was found many times. The chain couples TRBV9 to TRBJ2-1, with 10 bases fitting TRBD1. Per germline, CDR1 SGDLS and CDR2 YYNGEE. The CDR3 has 13 amino acids. V lost 3 bases, J lost 10 bases, and 4 bases stayed unmatched. In DNA, the CDR3 is TGTGCCAGCAGCGCGACAGGGGGCAACGAGCAGTTCTTC. Protein product: CASSATGGNEQFF. The full variable domain, its missing parts supplied by reference TRBV9 and TRBJ2-1, is DSGVTQTPKHLITATGQRVTLRCSPRSGDLSVYWYQQSLDQGLQFLIQYYNGEERAKGNILERFSAQQFPDLHSELNLSSLELGDSALYFCASSATGGNEQFFGPGTRLTVL.

The CDR3 reads CASSIGTGTPIQETQYF. As DNA, the CDR3 is TGTGCCAGTAGTATTGGGACCGGGACACCAATTCAAGAGACCCAGTACTTC. The J gene is TRBJ2-5, the V gene TRBV19, with D perhaps matching TRBD1 (6 bases). Germline loops: CDR1 LNHDA, CDR2 SQIVND (reference sequence). The CDR3 contains 17 residues. The V and J ends lost 3 bases and 2 bases respectively, with 19 bases between them.

This clonotype was observed many times. The chain recombines TRBV10-3 with TRBJ2-3; D possibly corresponds to TRBD1 (6 bases). Trimming shortened V by 9 bases and J by 1 base, and 17 bases separated the two germline ends. Germline CDR1 reads ENHRY; CDR2 reads SYGVKD. The CDR3 length is 15 residues. The CDR3 nucleotides are TGTGCCATGGACAGTGGGGGACGGGGCACAGATACGCAGTATTTT. Translated: CAMDSGGRGTDTQYF.

The chain uses TRBV29-1 and TRBJ2-5; maybe TRBD1 (6 bases). The CDR3 consists of 13 residues. Deletions cut 6 bases from V and 1 base from J, with 12 bases between. Looked up from germline, CDR1 is SQVTM and CDR2 is ANQGSEA. CDR3 in DNA: TGCAGCGTCTCTGGGGGCTGCCAAGAGACCCAGTACTTC. Protein sequence: CSVSGGCQETQYF.

V and J are TRBV30 and TRBJ1-1; TRBD1 matches 7 bases. Germline V gene sequence: CDR1 GTSNPN, CDR2 SVGIG (reference sequence). V dropped 6 bases and J dropped 4; count of bases not matched to a gene: 8. The CDR3 contains 13 residues. The CDR3: CACAGGISTEAFF. CDR3 in DNA: TGTGCCTGTGCAGGGGGTATAAGCACTGAAGCTTTCTTT.

Ten or more counts support this clonotype. The chain joins TRBV20-1 to TRBJ1-1; 7 positions match TRBD1. Looked up from germline, CDR1 is DFQATT and CDR2 is SNEGSKA (reference sequence). V lost 7 bases to trimming and J lost 5 bases; unmatched junction nucleotides: 7. The CDR3 runs 12 residues. CDR3 in DNA: TGCAGTGACGCGGACAGGTCGACTGAAGCTTTCTTT. Amino acid sequence: CSDADRSTEAFF.

This clonotype was found once. With a much larger clone just one base away, this may be a read error. This chain connects TRBV7-9 to TRBJ2-3; no firm D call. The CDR3 is made up of 13 amino acids. Germline V gives CDR1 SEHNR, CDR2 FQNEAQ (reference sequence). With 4 bases removed from V and 6 bases from J, the gap between germline ends came to 11 bases. CDR3 protein: CASSSPSGDTQYF. CDR3 nucleotide sequence: TGTGCCAGCAGCTCCCCTTCGGGCGATACGCAGTATTTT. Using reference TRBV7-9 and TRBJ2-3 for the parts outside the CDR3, the full variable domain is DTGVSQNPRHKITKRGQNVTFRCDPISEHNRLYWYRQTLGQGPEFLTYFQNEAQLEKSRLLSDRFSAERPKGSFSTLEIQRTEQGDSAMYLCASSSPSGDTQYFGPGTRLTVL.

The chain combines TRBV5-6 with TRBJ2-3; 7 bases match TRBD2. The germline gives CDR1 SGHDT, CDR2 YYEEEE. This CDR3 region has 14 residues. Trimming cost V 2 bases and J 5 bases; bases outside gene matches: 5. The DNA for the CDR3 is TGTGCCAGCAGCTTCACTAGCGAGTTAGATACGCAGTATTTT. Translating it yields CASSFTSELDTQYF.

The table lists this clonotype with many counts. V usage is TRBV7-9 and J usage is TRBJ1-2; weak D call: TRBD1 (5 bases). The V end was cut by 2 bases, the J end by 3 bases, with 10 bases between. CDR3 length: 14 amino acids. The germline V gene encodes CDR1 SEHNR and CDR2 FQNEAQ (reference sequence). The CDR3 DNA sequence: TGTGCCAGCAGCTTATTCGGGGCAGACTATGGCTACACCTTC. Translated: CASSLFGADYGYTF.

There are a few counts of this clonotype. The rearrangement joins TRBV30 to TRBJ2-7; D is possibly TRBD2 (6 bases). In germline, CDR1 is GTSNPN, CDR2 SVGIG (reference sequence). V gave up 0 bases and J gave up 5 bases, with 23 bases separating them. CDR3 length equals 17 residues. The DNA of the CDR3 is TGTGCCTGGAGTGTATACCCTATAATGAGCGGGTCCCACGAGCAGTACTTC. Its translation: CAWSVYPIMSGSHEQYF.

A remark on this clonotype: Just one base apart from a much larger clone, this may be a read error. V is TRBV3-1 and J is TRBJ2-7; D unclear. Germline V gene lookup returns CDR1 LGHDT and CDR2 YNNKEL (reference sequence). The CDR3 is 12 residues long. In nucleotides, the CDR3 is TGTGCCAGCAGCCAAGGCCCCGAGGAGCAGTGCTTC. Encoded protein: CASSQGPEEQCF.

Concerning this clonotype itself: This may be a read error: a much more frequent sequence differs by one nucleotide. The chain recombines TRBV28 with TRBJ1-1; no firm D call. Germline V gene data show CDR1 as MDHEN and CDR2 as SYDVKM. V was shortened by 2 bases and J by 1 base, with 14 bases between the two germline ends. The CDR3 runs 16 residues. CDR3 residues: CASSLGSGGRNTEAFF. The CDR3 DNA follows: TGTGCCAGCAGTTTAGGTTCCGGCGGGAGGAACACTGAAGCTTTCTTT.

V and J are TRBV7-2 and TRBJ2-7; 10 nucleotides align to TRBD2. Germline assignment: CDR1 SGHTA and CDR2 FQGNSA. The length of the CDR3 is 16 residues. With 3 bases clipped from V and 3 bases from J, the junction kept 8 bases outside the gene matches. CDR3 sequence reads: CASSFLLAGQNYEQYF. Here the CDR3 DNA reads TGTGCCAGCAGCTTTCTACTAGCGGGGCAAAACTACGAGCAGTACTTC. The full variable domain, its missing parts supplied by reference TRBV7-2 and TRBJ2-7, is GAGVSQSPSNKVTEKGKDVELRCDPISGHTALYWYRQSLGQGLEFLIYFQGNSAPDKSGLPSDRFSAERTGGSVSTLTIQRTQQEDSAVYLCASSFLLAGQNYEQYFGPGTRLTVT.

The chain couples TRBV13 to TRBJ1-5; no definite D call. The CDR3 runs 16 residues. CDR1 is PRHDT and CDR2 is FYEKMQ in the germline V gene (reference sequence). With 0 bases removed from V and 1 base from J, the gap between germline ends came to 10 bases. The DNA of the CDR3 is TGTGCCAGCAGCTTAGGCCTGTTGGGAAGCAATCAGCCCCAGCATTTT. Encoded protein: CASSLGLLGSNQPQHF.

This clonotype was observed at least ten times. This chain connects TRBV27 to TRBJ1-1; D might be TRBD1 (6 bases). Germline CDR1 is MNHEY and CDR2 is SMNVEV (reference sequence). The CDR3 length is 14 residues. Between the trimmed V and J ends, which lost 2 bases and 5 bases, there was a span of 12 bases. DNA for the CDR3: TGTGCCAGCAGTTTAGGGGGCGTGAGGACTGAAGCTTTCTTT. Translation: CASSLGGVRTEAFF.

This clonotype has at least ten counts. The V gene is TRBV5-4, the J gene TRBJ2-6; possible D gene TRBD1, 5 bases. Germline assignment: CDR1 SGHNT and CDR2 YYREEE (reference sequence). CDR3 length equals 16 residues. Trimming shortened V by 1 base and J by 1 base, and 9 bases separated the two germline ends. Here the CDR3 reads CASSLNRNSGANVLTF. The CDR3 nucleotides are TGTGCCAGCAGCTTGAACAGGAATTCTGGGGCCAACGTCCTGACTTTC.

The J gene is TRBJ2-2, the V gene TRBV6-5; no firm D call. The CDR3 covers 13 residues. Germline lookup yields CDR1 MNHEY and CDR2 SVGAGI. Trimming pared 0 bases from V and 7 bases from J, leaving 6 bases between. CDR3 sequence: CASSYSTIGELFF. The CDR3 bases are TGTGCCAGCAGTTACTCGACGATCGGGGAGCTGTTTTTT.

This clonotype was seen only a few times. This sequence joins TRBV7-9 and TRBJ2-2, with D perhaps TRBD2 (6 bases). Germline CDR1 SEHNR, CDR2 FQNEAQ (reference sequence). The CDR3 length is 15 residues. Between the trimmed V and J ends, which lost 4 bases and 5 bases, there was a span of 14 bases. DNA of the CDR3: TGTGCCAGCAGCTATAAAGGGACTGCTACCGGGGAGCTGTTTTTT. Translating gives CASSYKGTATGELFF.